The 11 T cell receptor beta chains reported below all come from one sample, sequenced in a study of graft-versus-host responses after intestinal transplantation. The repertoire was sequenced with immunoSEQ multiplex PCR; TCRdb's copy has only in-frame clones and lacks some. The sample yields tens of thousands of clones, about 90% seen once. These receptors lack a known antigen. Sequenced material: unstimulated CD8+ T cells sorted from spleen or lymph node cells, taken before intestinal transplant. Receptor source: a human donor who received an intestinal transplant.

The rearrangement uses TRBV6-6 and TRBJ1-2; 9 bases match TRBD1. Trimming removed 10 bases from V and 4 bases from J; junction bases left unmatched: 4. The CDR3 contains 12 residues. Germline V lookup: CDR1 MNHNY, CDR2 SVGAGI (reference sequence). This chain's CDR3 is CANRQGGYGYTF. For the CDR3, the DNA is TGTGCCAACCGACAGGGGGGCTATGGCTACACCTTC.

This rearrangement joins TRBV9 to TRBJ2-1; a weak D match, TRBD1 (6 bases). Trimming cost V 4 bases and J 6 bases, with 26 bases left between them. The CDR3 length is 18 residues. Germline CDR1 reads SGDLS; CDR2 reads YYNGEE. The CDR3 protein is CASSSRGGQLPRGNEQFF. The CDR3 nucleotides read TGTGCCAGCAGCTCCCGAGGGGGACAACTACCTAGGGGCAATGAGCAGTTCTTC.

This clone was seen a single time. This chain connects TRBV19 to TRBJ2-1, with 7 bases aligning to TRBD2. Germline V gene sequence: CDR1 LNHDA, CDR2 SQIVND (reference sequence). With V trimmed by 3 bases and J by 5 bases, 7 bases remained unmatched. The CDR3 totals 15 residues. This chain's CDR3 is CASSIWGGLNNEQFF. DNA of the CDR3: TGTGCCAGTAGTATTTGGGGGGGGTTGAACAATGAGCAGTTCTTC.

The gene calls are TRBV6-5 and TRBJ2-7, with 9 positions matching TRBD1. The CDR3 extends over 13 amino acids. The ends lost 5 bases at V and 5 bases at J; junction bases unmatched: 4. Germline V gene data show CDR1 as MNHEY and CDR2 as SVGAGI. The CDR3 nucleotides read TGTGCCAGCAGTCGGACAGGGGACCACGAGCAGTACTTC. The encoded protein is CASSRTGDHEQYF.

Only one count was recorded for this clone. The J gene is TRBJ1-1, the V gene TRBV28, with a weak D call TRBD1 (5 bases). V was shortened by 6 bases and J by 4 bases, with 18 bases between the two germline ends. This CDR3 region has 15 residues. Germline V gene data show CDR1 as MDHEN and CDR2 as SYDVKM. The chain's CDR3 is CASSAGREVGTEAFF. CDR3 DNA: TGTGCCAGCAGCGCTGGCAGGGAGGTGGGCACTGAAGCTTTCTTT. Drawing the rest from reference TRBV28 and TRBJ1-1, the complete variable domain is DVKVTQSSRYLVKRTGEKVFLECVQDMDHENMFWYRQDPGLGLRLIYFSYDVKMKEKGDIPEGYSVSREKKERFSLILESASTNQTSMYLCASSAGREVGTEAFFGQGTRLTVV.

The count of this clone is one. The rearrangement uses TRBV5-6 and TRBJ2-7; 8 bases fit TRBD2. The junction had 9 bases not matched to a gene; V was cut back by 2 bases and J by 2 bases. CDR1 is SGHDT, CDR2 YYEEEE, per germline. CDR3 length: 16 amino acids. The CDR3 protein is CASSFPAGGQAYEQYF. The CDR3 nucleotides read TGTGCCAGCAGCTTTCCCGCGGGAGGACAAGCCTACGAGCAGTACTTC.

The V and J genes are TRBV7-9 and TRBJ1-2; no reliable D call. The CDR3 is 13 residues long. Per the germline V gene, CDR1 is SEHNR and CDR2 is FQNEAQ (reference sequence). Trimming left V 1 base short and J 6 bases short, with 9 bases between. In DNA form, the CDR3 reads TGTGCCAGCAGCTTAGGGGCACAGAATGGCTACACCTTC. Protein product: CASSLGAQNGYTF.

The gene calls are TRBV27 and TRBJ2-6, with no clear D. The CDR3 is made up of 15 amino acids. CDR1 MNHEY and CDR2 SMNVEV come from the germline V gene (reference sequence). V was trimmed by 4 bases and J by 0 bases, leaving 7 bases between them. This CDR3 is CASSSPSSGANVLTF. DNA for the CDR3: TGTGCCAGCAGTTCCCCTAGCTCTGGGGCCAACGTCCTGACTTTC.

CDR3 in amino acids: CASSPPGASGGLYF. The CDR3 nucleotides are TGTGCCAGCAGCCCCCCCGGCGCTAGCGGGGGGTTATACTTC. The rearrangement uses TRBV7-9 and TRBJ2-5; 11 bases fit TRBD2. Germline CDR1 and CDR2: SEHNR and FQNEAQ (reference sequence). V was clipped by 5 bases and J by 14 bases; unmatched bases: 13. This CDR3 is 14 amino acids long.

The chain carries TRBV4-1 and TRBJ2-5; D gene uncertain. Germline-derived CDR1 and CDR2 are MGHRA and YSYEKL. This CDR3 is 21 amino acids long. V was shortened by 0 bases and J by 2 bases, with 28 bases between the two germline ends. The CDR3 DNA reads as TGCGCCAGCAGCCAAGAGCGAATTAGTGGCACTACCGGTATGATACAAGAGACCCAGTACTTC. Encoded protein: CASSQERISGTTGMIQETQYF.

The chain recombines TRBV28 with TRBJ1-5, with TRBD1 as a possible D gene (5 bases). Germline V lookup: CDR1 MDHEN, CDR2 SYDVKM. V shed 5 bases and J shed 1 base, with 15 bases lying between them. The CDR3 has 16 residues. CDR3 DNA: TGTGCCAGCAGTCTCCATCAGGGCCGGAGCAATCAGCCCCAGCATTTT. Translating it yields CASSLHQGRSNQPQHF.